The 32 T cell receptor beta chains below all came from one sample that was sequenced in a study of identical twins. A single record per CDR3 protein comes from TCRdb applying MiXCR to the 5' RACE reads. The sample carries about 660,000 distinct CDR3 sequences, 8.5% to 9.5% recorded once. Another study also made use of these data, one on yellow fever vaccine responses in identical twins.

The specimen was PBMCs. These receptors all stem from a woman aged 18-29 years in good health.

The chain recombines TRBV4-3 with TRBJ2-3; 10 positions match TRBD2. The ends lost 2 bases at V and 3 bases at J; junction bases unmatched: 11. The CDR3 totals 18 residues. Germline V lookup: CDR1 LGHNA, CDR2 YSLEER. The CDR3 is CASSQNPPGLAETDTQYF. CDR3 DNA: TGCGCCAGCAGCCAAAATCCCCCCGGACTAGCGGAAACAGATACGCAGTATTTT.

This clonotype was seen a few times. The V and J genes are TRBV29-1 and TRBJ2-7; the match to TRBD1 covers 8 bases. The CDR3 runs 15 residues. V shed 4 bases, J shed 0 bases, and the junction held 8 bases outside the gene matches. The germline V gene encodes CDR1 SQVTM and CDR2 ANQGSEA. DNA of the CDR3: TGCAGCGTTGGAAACAGGGGGACGAGCTCCTACGAGCAGTACTTC. It encodes CSVGNRGTSSYEQYF.

The chain combines TRBV7-2 with TRBJ2-7, with TRBD2 identical over 12 bases. With 5 bases clipped from V and 2 bases from J, the junction kept 4 bases outside the gene matches. CDR1 and CDR2 (germline): SGHTA, FQGNSA. CDR3 length: 15 amino acids. Here the CDR3 DNA reads TGTGCCAGCAGCCGGACTAGCGGGGATACCTACGAGCAGTACTTC. Encoded protein: CASSRTSGDTYEQYF.

At least ten counts were recorded for this clonotype. The chain links TRBV20-1 to TRBJ2-3; D not certain. Germline V gene lookup returns CDR1 DFQATT and CDR2 SNEGSKA (reference sequence). The CDR3 sequence is 12 residues long. Deletions cut 3 bases from V and 5 bases from J, with 9 bases between. CDR3 region: CSARKVEDTQYF. The CDR3 DNA is TGCAGTGCTAGGAAGGTAGAAGATACGCAGTATTTT.

This clonotype was seen a handful of times. The gene calls are TRBV6-5 and TRBJ2-7; D may be TRBD2 (5 bases). Germline V gene sequence: CDR1 MNHEY, CDR2 SVGAGI. The CDR3 sequence is 15 residues long. Trimming pared 0 bases from V and 2 bases from J, leaving 11 bases between. CDR3 in amino acids: CASSYSGSGTYEQYF. The CDR3 nucleotides are TGTGCCAGCAGTTACTCGGGCAGCGGAACCTACGAGCAGTACTTC.

The chain joins TRBV15 to TRBJ2-5; no reliable D call. The length of the CDR3 is 13 residues. V gave up 2 bases and J gave up 5 bases, with 9 bases separating them. Germline-derived CDR1 and CDR2 are LNHNV and YYDKDF (reference sequence). Here the CDR3 DNA reads TGTGCCACCAGCAGATTTAGGTGGGAGACCCAGTACTTC. Its translation: CATSRFRWETQYF.

This clonotype was recorded a few times. V gene TRBV11-2 combines with J gene TRBJ2-2; D is ambiguous. Germline loops: CDR1 SGHAT, CDR2 FQNNGV. V was trimmed by 0 bases and J by 4 bases, leaving 12 bases between them. CDR3 length: 16 amino acids. The CDR3 coding sequence is TGTGCCAGCAGCTTAGATGAAGGTCAGGTCACCGGGGAGCTGTTTTTT. Translating it yields CASSLDEGQVTGELFF.

This clonotype was detected only a few times. The J gene is TRBJ2-7, the V gene TRBV20-1; 10 nucleotides agree with TRBD1. Per germline, CDR1 DFQATT and CDR2 SNEGSKA (reference sequence). This CDR3 comprises 14 residues. Trimming cost V 5 bases and J 7 bases; bases outside gene matches: 11. CDR3 DNA: TGCAGTGCTCTGGGGGGACAGGGGCTCATTGAGCAGTACTTC. It is translated as CSALGGQGLIEQYF.

The gene calls are TRBV7-9 and TRBJ2-5; 10 bases line up with TRBD1. Germline lookup yields CDR1 SEHNR and CDR2 FQNEAQ (reference sequence). V lost 5 bases to trimming and J lost 5 bases; unmatched junction nucleotides: 8. The CDR3 has 15 amino acids. The CDR3: CASSQGTGVLETQYF. CDR3 sequence (DNA): TGTGCCAGCAGCCAGGGGACAGGGGTTTTGGAGACCCAGTACTTC.

This clonotype was observed a few times. The chain joins TRBV14 to TRBJ2-7; no definite D call. Trimming pared 1 base from V and 5 bases from J, leaving 15 bases between. Germline CDR1 and CDR2: SGHDN and FVKESK. This CDR3 has 15 residues. DNA of the CDR3: TGTGCCAGCAGCCAAGTTGGCGTTGCCGTCCACGAGCAGTACTTC. Protein product: CASSQVGVAVHEQYF. Looking up the rest from reference TRBV14 and TRBJ2-7 gives the full variable domain: EAGVTQFPSHSVIEKGQTVTLRCDPISGHDNLYWYRRVMGKEIKFLLHFVKESKQDESGMPNNRFLAERTGGTYSTLKVQPAELEDSGVYFCASSQVGVAVHEQYFGPGTRLTVT.

This clonotype has more than one count but fewer than ten. V usage is TRBV19 and J usage is TRBJ2-7; a weak D match, TRBD2 (6 bases). Germline V gene data show CDR1 as LNHDA and CDR2 as SQIVND (reference sequence). The V and J ends lost 2 bases and 4 bases respectively, with 15 bases between them. This CDR3 is built from 15 residues. In DNA, the CDR3 is TGTGCCAGTAGTATAACTGCGGGGATTCATTACGAGCAGTACTTC. Amino acids: CASSITAGIHYEQYF. The full variable domain, completed using reference TRBV19 and TRBJ2-7, is DGGITQSPKYLFRKEGQNVTLSCEQNLNHDAMYWYRQDPGQGLRLIYYSQIVNDFQKGDIAEGYSVSREKKESFPLTVTSAQKNPTAFYLCASSITAGIHYEQYFGPGTRLTVT.

This clonotype was seen many times. The CDR3 here is CSAREHETQYF. The CDR3 nucleotides are TGCAGTGCTAGAGAGCACGAGACCCAGTACTTC. The chain has TRBV20-1 and TRBJ2-5; D call uncertain. The CDR3 totals 11 residues. Trimming cost V 0 bases and J 5 bases, with 4 bases left between them. Germline V gene sequence: CDR1 DFQATT, CDR2 SNEGSKA (reference sequence).

Comments on this clonotype: Only one base separates this from a far larger clonotype, so it likely reflects a read error. The chain couples TRBV11-2 to TRBJ2-3; maybe TRBD2 (6 bases). The V and J ends lost 3 bases and 9 bases respectively, with 10 bases between them. The CDR3 runs to 12 residues. Germline lookup yields CDR1 SGHAT and CDR2 FQNNGV. CDR3 sequence reads: CASSFVAETQYF. Here the CDR3 DNA reads TGTGCCAGCAGCTTCGTAGCGGAAACGCAGTATTTT. The variable domain in full, completed from reference TRBV11-2 and TRBJ2-3, reads EAGVAQSPRYKIIEKRQSVAFWCNPISGHATLYWYQQILGQGPKLLIQFQNNGVVDDSQLPKDRFSAERLKGVDSTLKIQPAKLEDSAVYLCASSFVAETQYFGPGTRLTVL.

V gene TRBV6-1 combines with J gene TRBJ2-3; D gene ambiguous. Between the trimmed V and J ends, which lost 5 bases and 5 bases, there was a span of 14 bases. Germline CDR1 is MNHNS and CDR2 is SASEGT. The CDR3 length is 14 residues. CDR3 in DNA: TGTGCCAGCAGTACGCCCAGACTTGAAGATACGCAGTATTTT. This translates into CASSTPRLEDTQYF.

This rearrangement joins TRBV7-2 to TRBJ2-7, with D hard to call. Germline V lookup: CDR1 SGHTA, CDR2 FQGNSA. V was shortened by 4 bases and J by 0 bases, with 10 bases between the two germline ends. The CDR3 sequence is 14 residues long. The CDR3 is CASSWTPSSYEQYF. CDR3 DNA sequence: TGTGCCAGCAGCTGGACCCCAAGCTCCTACGAGCAGTACTTC.

The chain employs TRBV6-1 and TRBJ1-1; unclear D gene. V lost 8 bases, J lost 2 bases, and 18 bases lay in between. This CDR3 has 15 residues. Per germline, CDR1 MNHNS and CDR2 SASEGT. The CDR3 loop reads CASLRASLANTEAFF. For the CDR3, the DNA is TGTGCCAGCCTAAGGGCCTCGTTAGCAAACACTGAAGCTTTCTTT.

This clonotype was recorded many times. This chain joins TRBV5-1 and TRBJ2-2; D possibly uses TRBD1 or TRBD2 (6 bases each). There are 14 residues in the CDR3. CDR1 is SGHRS and CDR2 is YFSETQ in the germline V gene. Trimming cost V 4 bases and J 4 bases, with 11 bases left between them. The CDR3 region has the DNA TGCGCCAGCAGCGGCAGGGGAGGCACCGGGGAGCTGTTTTTT. Protein product: CASSGRGGTGELFF.

The V gene is TRBV7-9, the J gene TRBJ1-4; D ambiguous. The V end lost 4 bases, the J end lost 6 bases, and 12 bases lay between the germline ends. This CDR3 region has 14 residues. From germline, CDR1 is SEHNR and CDR2 FQNEAQ (reference sequence). The CDR3 reads CASSSRDGDEKLFF. CDR3 DNA sequence: TGTGCCAGCAGCTCGAGGGATGGGGATGAAAAACTGTTTTTT.

CDR3 nucleotide sequence: TGTGCCAGCAGCTTACTTTGGACAGGATTCGGGGAGCTGTTTTTT. It codes for CASSLLWTGFGELFF. The gene calls are TRBV7-2 and TRBJ2-2; 7 bases line up with TRBD1. The CDR3 totals 15 residues. Per germline, CDR1 SGHTA and CDR2 FQGNSA. After removal of 2 bases from V and 7 bases from J, the junction contained 7 bases not matched to a gene.

This clonotype was observed a few times. This sequence joins TRBV28 and TRBJ2-5; TRBD1 agrees at 8 bases. The CDR3 has 16 residues. The junction had 13 bases not matched to a gene; V was cut back by 5 bases and J by 5 bases. CDR1 and CDR2 from the germline V gene are MDHEN and SYDVKM. The CDR3 spells CASSTRTGPVGETQYF. DNA of the CDR3: TGTGCCAGCAGTACGCGGACAGGGCCAGTTGGGGAGACCCAGTACTTC.

A few counts support this clonotype. The rearrangement links TRBV12-3 or TRBV12-4 to TRBJ2-1; D is unresolved. Deletions cut 6 bases from V and 8 bases from J, with 11 bases between. This CDR3 spans 12 amino acids. The CDR3 region is CASSTTRDEQFF. The DNA for the CDR3 is TGTGCCAGCAGCACGACTCGCGATGAGCAGTTCTTC.

This clonotype was observed once. A much larger clone sits a single nucleotide away, making a read error possible. Without the conserved terminal phenylalanine or tryptophan, this CDR3 likely stems from a read error. The chain has TRBV5-4 and TRBJ1-1; 7 bases align to TRBD1. The V segment lost 0 bases and the J segment 10 bases; nucleotides outside the gene matches: 9. CDR3 length: 14 residues. Germline V gene sequence: CDR1 SGHNT, CDR2 YYREEE (reference sequence). The CDR3 region has the DNA TGTGCCAGCAGCTTGGAACTTGACAGGGCTGGAGCTTTCTCT. It specifies CASSLELDRAGAFS.

The table lists this clonotype with many counts. V and J are TRBV7-2 and TRBJ1-5; tentatively, D is TRBD1 (5 bases). The CDR3 is 14 residues long. Germline CDR1 is SGHTA and CDR2 is FQGNSA. The V gene lost 3 bases and the J gene lost 2 bases, with 8 bases spanning the gap. DNA of the CDR3: TGTGCCAGCAGCTTTAAAGGGGGCAATCAGCCCCAGCATTTT. This gives the protein CASSFKGGNQPQHF.

This clonotype was observed a few times. The chain recombines TRBV28 with TRBJ2-6, with D perhaps matching TRBD2 (6 bases). The germline V gene encodes CDR1 MDHEN and CDR2 SYDVKM. V lost 4 bases and J lost 3, with 10 bases in between. CDR3 length: 15 residues. The CDR3 here is CASSSDYRGANVLTF. CDR3 nucleotides: TGTGCCAGCAGTTCGGACTATCGTGGGGCCAACGTCCTGACTTTC. Complete variable domain (other parts from reference TRBV28 and TRBJ2-6): DVKVTQSSRYLVKRTGEKVFLECVQDMDHENMFWYRQDPGLGLRLIYFSYDVKMKEKGDIPEGYSVSREKKERFSLILESASTNQTSMYLCASSSDYRGANVLTFGAGSRLTVL.

CDR3 in DNA: TGTGCCAGGGGCCCCGGGCCCGAGGTAACCGAGCAGTACTTC. Protein: CARGPGPEVTEQYF. This chain links TRBV5-3 with TRBJ2-7; D unresolved. TRBV5-3 is reported as an ORF; its role is uncertain. Trimming cost V 8 bases and J 6 bases, with 21 bases left between them. This CDR3 has 14 residues.

Here the CDR3 reads CASSSLGGPQETQYF. DNA for the CDR3: TGTGCCAGCAGTTCCCTGGGGGGGCCACAAGAGACCCAGTACTTC. The chain recombines TRBV12-3 or TRBV12-4 with TRBJ2-5; a possible D gene is TRBD2 (7 bases). The CDR3 totals 15 residues. Trimming removed 4 bases from V and 2 bases from J, with 14 bases in between.

This clonotype was counted between two and nine times. The chain joins TRBV4-3 to TRBJ2-7, with D possibly being TRBD2 (5 bases). The CDR3 is 14 residues long. CDR1 and CDR2 (germline): LGHNA, YSLEER. V gave up 1 base and J gave up 2 bases, with 9 bases separating them. This CDR3 reads CASSQGTYTYEQYF. CDR3 sequence (DNA): TGCGCCAGCAGCCAAGGGACTTATACCTACGAGCAGTACTTC.

The chain carries TRBV7-2 and TRBJ2-7; D remains ambiguous. Germline V gene sequence: CDR1 SGHTA, CDR2 FQGNSA. The V end lost 4 bases, the J end lost 5 bases, and 12 bases lay between the germline ends. The CDR3 covers 13 residues. The CDR3, as DNA: TGTGCCAGCAGCTCCCCCGACCACGACGAGCAGTACTTC. Its protein product is CASSSPDHDEQYF.

The rearrangement uses TRBV2 and TRBJ2-3; D is undetermined. CDR3 length: 15 amino acids. Per germline, CDR1 SNHLY and CDR2 FYNNEI. V gave up 2 bases and J gave up 0 bases, with 9 bases separating them. CDR3 sequence (DNA): TGTGCCAGCAGTGAACAACGAACTAGCACAGATACGCAGTATTTT. Translated, it gives CASSEQRTSTDTQYF.

The chain combines TRBV29-1 with TRBJ2-7; no clear D. The ends were cut back, 0 bases at V and 0 bases at J, with 12 bases in the middle. This CDR3 region has 15 residues. Germline V gives CDR1 SQVTM, CDR2 ANQGSEA. Here the CDR3 reads CSVEDRQFSSYEQYF. CDR3 coding DNA: TGCAGCGTTGAAGATCGGCAGTTCAGCTCCTACGAGCAGTACTTC.

This chain joins TRBV7-2 and TRBJ2-5, with D possibly being TRBD1 (7 bases). Per germline, CDR1 SGHTA and CDR2 FQGNSA. The CDR3 totals 14 residues. Trimming pared 6 bases from V and 4 bases from J, leaving 15 bases between. CDR3 bases: TGTGCCAGCAGGGATAGGCAGGGGGGAGAGACCCAGTACTTC. As protein: CASRDRQGGETQYF.

This clonotype was seen at least ten times. The rearrangement joins TRBV6-4 to TRBJ2-1; TRBD2 agrees at 8 bases. Germline lookup yields CDR1 MRHNA and CDR2 SNTAGT. The ends lost 2 bases at V and 15 bases at J; junction bases unmatched: 18. The CDR3 is 16 amino acids. The CDR3 sequence is CASSDPRAGTRVYRFF. The CDR3 region has the DNA TGTGCCAGCAGTGACCCACGAGCCGGGACTAGAGTGTACCGGTTCTTC.